This T cell receptor (beta chain) was retrieved from a study of T cell responses to AZD1222 COVID-19 vaccine. Germline V lookup: CDR1 MNHEY, CDR2 SVGAGI. The length of the CDR3 is 15 residues. The V and J ends lost 4 bases and 1 base, in that order; junction bases with no gene match: 4. The study's findings and limits: Reportedly, close to half of spike-specific TCRs are directed against unmutated variant regions. White British people made up most donors, females outnumbered males, and clonal diversity was possibly underestimated. CD4 TCRs associated with vaccination spanned spike, dominating at 160-218 and 743-854. Spike-specific TCR breadth and depth grew following two AZD1222 doses.

Only in-frame clones appear in the TCRdb table, and some are missing; sequencing was by immunoSEQ multiplex PCR. Here the sample table reports around 150,000 clones. About this clone itself: Its antigen is unknown.

The sequencing input was peripheral blood. The receptor comes from an adult in good health. The V and J genes are TRBV6-5 and TRBJ1-1; 9 bases agree with TRBD1. The CDR3, as DNA: TGTGCCAGCAGTTTTGCGGACAGGGGGAACACTGAAGCTTTCTTT. It yields the protein CASSFADRGNTEAFF.